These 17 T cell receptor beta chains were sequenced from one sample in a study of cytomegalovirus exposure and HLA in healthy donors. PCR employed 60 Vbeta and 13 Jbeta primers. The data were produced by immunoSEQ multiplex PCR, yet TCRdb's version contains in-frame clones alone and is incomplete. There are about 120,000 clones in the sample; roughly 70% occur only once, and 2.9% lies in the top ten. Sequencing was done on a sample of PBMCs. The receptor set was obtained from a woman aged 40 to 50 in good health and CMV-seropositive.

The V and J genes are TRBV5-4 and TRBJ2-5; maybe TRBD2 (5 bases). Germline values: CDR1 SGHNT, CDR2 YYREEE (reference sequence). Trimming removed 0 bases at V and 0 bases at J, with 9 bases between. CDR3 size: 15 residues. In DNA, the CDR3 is TGTGCCAGCAGCTTGGCGCGAGCGGACCAAGAGACCCAGTACTTC. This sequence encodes CASSLARADQETQYF.

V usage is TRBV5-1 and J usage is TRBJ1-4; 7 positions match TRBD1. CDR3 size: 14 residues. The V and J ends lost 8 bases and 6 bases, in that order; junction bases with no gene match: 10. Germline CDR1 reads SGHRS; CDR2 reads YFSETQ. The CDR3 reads CASSEGARDEKLFF. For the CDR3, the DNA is TGCGCCAGTTCTGAGGGGGCTAGGGATGAAAAACTGTTTTTT. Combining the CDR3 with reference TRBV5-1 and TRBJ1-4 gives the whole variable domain KAGVTQTPRYLIKTRGQQVTLSCSPISGHRSVSWYQQTPGQGLQFLFEYFSETQRNKGNFPGRFSGRQFSNSRSEMNVSTLELGDSALYLCASSEGARDEKLFFGSGTQLSVL.

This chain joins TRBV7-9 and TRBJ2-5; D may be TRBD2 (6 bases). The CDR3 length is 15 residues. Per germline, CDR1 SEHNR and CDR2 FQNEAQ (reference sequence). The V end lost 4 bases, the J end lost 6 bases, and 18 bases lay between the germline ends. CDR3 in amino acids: CASSSPFGRIQTQYF. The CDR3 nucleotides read TGTGCCAGCAGCTCCCCTTTTGGGAGGATTCAGACCCAGTACTTC.

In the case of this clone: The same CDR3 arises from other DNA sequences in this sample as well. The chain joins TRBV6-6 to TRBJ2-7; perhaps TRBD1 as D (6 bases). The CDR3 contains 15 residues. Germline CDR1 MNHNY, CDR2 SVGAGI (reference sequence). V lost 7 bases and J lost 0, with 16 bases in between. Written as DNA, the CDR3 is TGTGCCAGCACGCCAGGGGACCGTAGCTCCTACGAGCAGTACTTC. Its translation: CASTPGDRSSYEQYF.

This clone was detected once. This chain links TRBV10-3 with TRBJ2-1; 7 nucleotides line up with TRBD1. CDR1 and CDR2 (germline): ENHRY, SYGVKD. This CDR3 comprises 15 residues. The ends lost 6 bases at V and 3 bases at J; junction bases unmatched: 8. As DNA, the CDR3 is TGTGCCATCAGAACCGGGACAGCTGACTACAATGAGCAGTTCTTC. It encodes CAIRTGTADYNEQFF.

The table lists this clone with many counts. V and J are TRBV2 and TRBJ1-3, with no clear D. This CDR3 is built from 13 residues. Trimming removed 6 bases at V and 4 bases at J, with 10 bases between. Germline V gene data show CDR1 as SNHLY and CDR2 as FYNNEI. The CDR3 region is CASRTSPGNTIYF. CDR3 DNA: TGTGCCAGCAGGACAAGCCCGGGAAACACCATATATTTT.

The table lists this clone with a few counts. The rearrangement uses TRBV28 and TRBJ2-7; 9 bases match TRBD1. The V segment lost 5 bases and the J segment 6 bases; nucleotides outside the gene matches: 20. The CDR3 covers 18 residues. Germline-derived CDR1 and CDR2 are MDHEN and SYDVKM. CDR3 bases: TGTGCCAGCAGTATCACCGGGACAGGGCCCCTCCCCGCGGGCGAGCAGTACTTC. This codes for CASSITGTGPLPAGEQYF.

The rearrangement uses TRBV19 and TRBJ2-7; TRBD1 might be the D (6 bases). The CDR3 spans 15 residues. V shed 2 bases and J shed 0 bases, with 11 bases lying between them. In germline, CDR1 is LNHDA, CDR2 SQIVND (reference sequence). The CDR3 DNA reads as TGTGCCAGTAGTATACAGGGGTCGTTCTCCTACGAGCAGTACTTC. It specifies CASSIQGSFSYEQYF.

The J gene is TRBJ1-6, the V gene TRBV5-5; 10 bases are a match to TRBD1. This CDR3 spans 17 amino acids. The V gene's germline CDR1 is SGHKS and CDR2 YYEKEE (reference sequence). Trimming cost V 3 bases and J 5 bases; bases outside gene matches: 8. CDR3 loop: CASSSPPGQGHNSPLHF. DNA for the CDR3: TGTGCCAGCAGCTCACCGCCGGGACAGGGGCATAATTCACCCCTCCACTTT. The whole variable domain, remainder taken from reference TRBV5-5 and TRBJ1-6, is DAGVTQSPTHLIKTRGQQVTLRCSPISGHKSVSWYQQVLGQGPQFIFQYYEKEERGRGNFPDRFSARQFPNYSSELNVNALLLGDSALYLCASSSPPGQGHNSPLHFGNGTRLTVT.

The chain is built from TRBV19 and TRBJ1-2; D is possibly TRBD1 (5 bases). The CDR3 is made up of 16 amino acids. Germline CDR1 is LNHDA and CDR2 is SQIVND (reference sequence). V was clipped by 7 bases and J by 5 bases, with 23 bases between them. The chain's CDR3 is CASIPDSRRTPYGYTF. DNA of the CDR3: TGTGCCAGTATCCCCGACAGTCGGAGAACCCCTTATGGCTACACCTTC. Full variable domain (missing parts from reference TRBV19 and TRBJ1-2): DGGITQSPKYLFRKEGQNVTLSCEQNLNHDAMYWYRQDPGQGLRLIYYSQIVNDFQKGDIAEGYSVSREKKESFPLTVTSAQKNPTAFYLCASIPDSRRTPYGYTFGSGTRLTVV.

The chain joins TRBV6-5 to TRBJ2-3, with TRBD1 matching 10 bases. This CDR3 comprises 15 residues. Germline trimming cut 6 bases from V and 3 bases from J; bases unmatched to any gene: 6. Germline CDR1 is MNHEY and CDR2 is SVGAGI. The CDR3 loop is CASSRGQGGTDTQYF. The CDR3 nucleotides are TGTGCCAGCAGCCGAGGACAGGGGGGGACAGATACGCAGTATTTT.

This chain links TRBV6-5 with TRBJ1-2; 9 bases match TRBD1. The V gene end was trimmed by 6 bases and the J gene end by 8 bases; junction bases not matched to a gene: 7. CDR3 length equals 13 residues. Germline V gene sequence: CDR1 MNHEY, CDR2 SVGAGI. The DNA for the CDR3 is TGTGCCAGCAGGTCCGGGACAGGGCCAGGCTACACCTTC. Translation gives CASRSGTGPGYTF.

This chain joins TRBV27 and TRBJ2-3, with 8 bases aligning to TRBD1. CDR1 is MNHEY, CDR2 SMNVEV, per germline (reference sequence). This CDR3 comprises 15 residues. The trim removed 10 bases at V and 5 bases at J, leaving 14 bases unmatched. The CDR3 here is CATAFRDRIIDTQYF. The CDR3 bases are TGTGCCACTGCGTTCCGGGACAGGATTATAGATACGCAGTATTTT.

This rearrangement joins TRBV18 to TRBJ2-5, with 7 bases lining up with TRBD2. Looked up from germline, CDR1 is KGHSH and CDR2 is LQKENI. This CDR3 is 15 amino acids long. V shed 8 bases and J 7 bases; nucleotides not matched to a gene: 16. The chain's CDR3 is CASTNLNGLEGTQYF. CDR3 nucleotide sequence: TGTGCCAGCACGAACTTGAACGGACTAGAGGGGACCCAGTACTTC.

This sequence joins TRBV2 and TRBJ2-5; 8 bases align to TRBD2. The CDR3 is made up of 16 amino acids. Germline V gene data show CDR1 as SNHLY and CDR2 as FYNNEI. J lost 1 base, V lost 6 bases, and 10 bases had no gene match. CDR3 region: CASRPRTSSLQETQYF. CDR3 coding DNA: TGTGCCAGCAGACCCCGGACTAGCAGCCTCCAAGAGACCCAGTACTTC.

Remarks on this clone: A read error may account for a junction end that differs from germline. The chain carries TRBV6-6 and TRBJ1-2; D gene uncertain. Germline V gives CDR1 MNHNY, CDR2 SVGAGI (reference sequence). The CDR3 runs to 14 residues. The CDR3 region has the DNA TGTGCCGGCAGTTACTCGGGGAGTTCCGCTGGCTACACCTTC. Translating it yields CAGSYSGSSAGYTF.

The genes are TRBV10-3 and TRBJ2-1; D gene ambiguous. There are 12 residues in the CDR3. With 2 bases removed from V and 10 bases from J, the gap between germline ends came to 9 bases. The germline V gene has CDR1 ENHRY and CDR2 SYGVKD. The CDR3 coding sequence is TGTGCCATCAGTGAGCAGCTAGGCGAGCAGTTCTTC. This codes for CAISEQLGEQFF.